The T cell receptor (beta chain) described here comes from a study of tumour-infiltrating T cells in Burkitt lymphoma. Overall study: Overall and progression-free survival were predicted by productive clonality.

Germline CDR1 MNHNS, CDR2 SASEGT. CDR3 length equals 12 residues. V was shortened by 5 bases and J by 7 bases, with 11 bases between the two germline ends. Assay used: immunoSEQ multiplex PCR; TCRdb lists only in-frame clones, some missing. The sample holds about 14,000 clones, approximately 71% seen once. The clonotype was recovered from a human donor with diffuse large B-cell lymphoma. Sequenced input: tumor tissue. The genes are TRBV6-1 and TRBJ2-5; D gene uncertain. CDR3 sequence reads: CASSPHPTTQYF. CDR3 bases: TGTGCCAGCAGTCCACATCCGACGACCCAGTACTTC.